This TCR beta chain was identified during a study of cytomegalovirus exposure and HLA in healthy donors. Across the whole study: Early released data comprised 80 million to 100 million unique TCRs from HLA-typed donors.

The primer mix had 60 Vbeta and 13 Jbeta primers. Methods used by the authors: Roughly 80 million unique TCR beta chains, 8.5 million to 14 million shared, were counted in a later analysis. Generated by immunoSEQ multiplex PCR, the TCRdb table keeps only in-frame clones and is missing some. That table gives V, J and clone size, and the DNA gave D and trimming. Here the sample spans some 140,000 clones, around 77% being singletons. The CDR3 sequence is 15 residues long. Germline lookup yields CDR1 SGHAT and CDR2 FQNNGV. V lost 5 bases and J 0 bases, leaving 10 bases between the germline ends. As regards this clone: Its antigen is unidentified.

Study results and caveats: An analysis done earlier found most TCR beta V segments productive about 90% or about 30% of the time.

V is TRBV11-2 and J is TRBJ2-2; possibly TRBD1 for D (5 bases). This clonotype was obtained from a man between 25 and 39 years old in good health. The sample was PBMCs. The CDR3 coding sequence is TGTGCCAGCAGCCGAGGACAACCGAACACCGGGGAGCTGTTTTTT. Its protein product is CASSRGQPNTGELFF.